Listed here is a single TCR beta chain. Germline V gene sequence: CDR1 MDHEN, CDR2 SYDVKM. There are 18 residues in the CDR3. With V trimmed by 3 bases and J by 0 bases, 10 bases remained unmatched. This sample was included in a study of shared clonotypes between healthy human individuals. A CD45RA-negative memory subset and a CD45RA+ naive subset were separated from the CD4+ cells. The table came from immunoSEQ multiplex PCR; TCRdb's copy has only in-frame clones and leaves some out. The table shows 300,000 to 350,000 clones, with more than 60% occurring only once. The chain couples TRBV28 to TRBJ1-4; 7 bases are shared with TRBD1. The sequence was collected from a man aged 25-45 years in good health. Sequenced sample: memory CD4+ T cells sorted from blood. As for subset: CD45RA-negative fraction. CDR3 coding DNA: TGTGCCAGCAGTTTTCCCCCTGGGACAGCCGCAACTAATGAAAAACTGTTTTTT. Its translation: CASSFPPGTAATNEKLFF.